The source of this T cell receptor (beta chain) is a study of early T cells in non-severe SARS-CoV-2 infection. Regarding the study as a whole: A preference for anti-spike CD8 responses marked VDJdb matching, which missed private and CD4 specificities.

The germline V and J ends were trimmed by 2 bases and 2 bases, with 6 bases remaining between them. This CDR3 comprises 13 residues. Unique molecular identifiers were added to individual cDNA molecules. Each CDR3 protein gets one entry after TCRdb re-called the 5' RACE reads with MiXCR. The sample has 50,000 to 60,000 distinct CDR3 sequences; 9.3% are singletons. This clonotype was seen many times. Its matching antigen is unknown. The chain combines TRBV12-3 or TRBV12-4 with TRBJ1-2; D not certain. The specimen was whole blood. This clonotype originated in an adult who was a healthcare worker with PCR-confirmed SARS-CoV-2 infection or an uninfected control (not recorded which). The CDR3 sequence is CASSLHRNYGYTF. The CDR3 DNA sequence: TGTGCCAGCAGTTTACACAGAAACTATGGCTACACCTTC.